This TCR beta chain comes out of a study of T cells in Graves' hyperthyroidism and ophthalmopathy. General study findings and limits: Most thyroid clonotypes with frequency above 0.001 were detected in blood.

At least ten counts were recorded for this clonotype. The target antigen is unknown. TCR beta CDR3 regions were amplified from RNA transcripts. Primed by the HTBI set, a first-round RT-PCR was run on the TCR CDR3. TCRdb used MiXCR to reprocess the multiplex PCR reads, holding one entry per CDR3 protein. Among approximately 410,000 distinct CDR3 sequences listed, about 15% were seen once. The material sequenced was blood. The clonotype originates from a man in his late teens or twenties with Graves' ophthalmopathy.

This chain's CDR3 is CASSRASGGATDTQYF. The CDR3, as DNA: TGTGCCAGCAGCCGAGCTAGCGGGGGGGCGACAGATACGCAGTATTTT. This chain uses TRBV7-9 with TRBJ2-3, with 12 bases aligning to TRBD2. V trimming: 5 bases; J trimming: 3 bases; junction bases outside the gene matches: 6. The CDR3 has 16 residues. Germline V gives CDR1 SEHNR, CDR2 FQNEAQ (reference sequence).